The T cell receptor beta chain described here comes from a study of cytomegalovirus exposure and HLA in healthy donors. Germline trimming cut 6 bases from V and 5 bases from J; bases unmatched to any gene: 6. This CDR3 spans 14 amino acids. The germline CDR1 and CDR2 sequences are SQVTM and ANQGSEA. The PCR was carried out with 60 Vbeta primers and 13 Jbeta primers. Assay used: immunoSEQ multiplex PCR; TCRdb lists only in-frame clones, some missing. The profile covers 50,000 to 70,000 clones, with 60% to 80% appearing a single time and about 2.9% taken by the ten largest. A note on this clone: As yet, its antigen is unknown.

Study-level points and caveats: A reported reduction in N-insertions relative to the roughly 610-donor mean was seen in an Asian-associated ancestry cluster in a later analysis.

Specimen: PBMCs. The chain couples TRBV29-1 to TRBJ2-1; 11 bases map to TRBD2. This receptor was obtained from a girl aged 5-17 years in good health and CMV-seropositive. The CDR3 is CSVGLAGPNNEQFF. The CDR3 DNA sequence: TGCAGCGTCGGACTAGCGGGTCCCAACAATGAGCAGTTCTTC.